The 23 T cell receptor beta chains presented below share a single source sample, sequenced in a study of PD-L1 blockade in urothelial cancer. Only in-frame clones appear in the TCRdb table, and some are missing; sequencing was by immunoSEQ multiplex PCR. Among 50,000 to 70,000 clones, 70% to 90% were seen once, and the ten largest hold over 1.5%. Documented time point: pretreatment peripheral blood. This sample comprised PBMCs, obtained around atezolizumab (anti-PD-L1) treatment. The receptors were gathered from a man aged 70-80 years with urothelial cancer.

The chain recombines TRBV9 with TRBJ2-1, with a weak D call TRBD1 (6 bases). The CDR3 has 15 amino acids. Germline lookup yields CDR1 SGDLS and CDR2 YYNGEE. Trimming took 2 bases from V and 0 from J, leaving 9 bases between them. In DNA form, the CDR3 reads TGTGCCAGCAGCGTGGGGGCCAGCTCCTACAATGAGCAGTTCTTC. Protein product: CASSVGASSYNEQFF.

The chain carries TRBV7-8 and TRBJ2-2; 11 nucleotides agree with TRBD2. This CDR3 is 17 amino acids long. V shed 7 bases and J 4 bases; nucleotides not matched to a gene: 11. Looked up from germline, CDR1 is SGHVS and CDR2 is FQNEAQ. The CDR3 DNA is TGTGCCAGCACCACCCACCTAGCGGGAGGACTCACCGGGGAGCTGTTTTTT. Translating it yields CASTTHLAGGLTGELFF.

The chain links TRBV11-2 to TRBJ1-4; D not certain. The germline V and J ends were trimmed by 3 bases and 17 bases, with 22 bases remaining between them. The germline V gene has CDR1 SGHAT and CDR2 FQNNGV. The CDR3 consists of 14 residues. This CDR3 reads CASSFAWTEALPFF. DNA of the CDR3: TGTGCCAGCAGCTTCGCCTGGACTGAGGCCCTCCCTTTTTTT. The whole variable domain, remainder taken from reference TRBV11-2 and TRBJ1-4, is EAGVAQSPRYKIIEKRQSVAFWCNPISGHATLYWYQQILGQGPKLLIQFQNNGVVDDSQLPKDRFSAERLKGVDSTLKIQPAKLEDSAVYLCASSFAWTEALPFFGSGTQLSVL.

This clone was seen a single time. This rearrangement joins TRBV6-1 to TRBJ2-7; 10 nucleotides agree with TRBD1. The CDR3 has 14 residues. The junction had 6 bases not matched to a gene; V was cut back by 7 bases and J by 3 bases. Per germline, CDR1 MNHNS and CDR2 SASEGT. This CDR3 reads CASIRTGGYYEQYF. The DNA for the CDR3 is TGTGCCAGCATTCGGACAGGGGGATACTACGAGCAGTACTTC.

The chain uses TRBV13 and TRBJ2-7; TRBD2 agrees at 8 bases. V gave up 5 bases and J gave up 5 bases; unmatched junction bases: 11. The CDR3 covers 15 residues. Looked up from germline, CDR1 is PRHDT and CDR2 is FYEKMQ (reference sequence). This CDR3 reads CASSPSFGGGHEQYF. The DNA of the CDR3 is TGTGCCAGCAGCCCCTCATTCGGGGGGGGGCACGAGCAGTACTTC.

This clone was detected only a few times. This CDR3 reads CASSTPTGGSYEQYF. CDR3 sequence (DNA): TGCGCCAGCAGCACCCCGACAGGGGGCAGCTACGAGCAGTACTTC. This chain links TRBV5-1 with TRBJ2-7; 10 bases are shared with TRBD1. Trimming at V came to 4 bases and at J to 3 bases, leaving 7 bases not matched to a gene. This CDR3 comprises 15 residues. Germline V lookup: CDR1 SGHRS, CDR2 YFSETQ.

The chain combines TRBV5-8 with TRBJ2-1; D remains ambiguous. The CDR3 contains 11 residues. The germline V gene encodes CDR1 SGHTS and CDR2 YDEGEE. V was shortened by 1 base and J by 6 bases, with 2 bases between the two germline ends. In nucleotides, the CDR3 is TGTGCCAGCAGCTTGCGCAATGAGCAGTTCTTC. Amino acid sequence: CASSLRNEQFF. The full variable domain, rest sourced from reference TRBV5-8 and TRBJ2-1, is EAGVTQSPTHLIKTRGQQATLRCSPISGHTSVYWYQQALGLGLQFLLWYDEGEERNRGNFPPRFSGRQFPNYSSELNVNALELEDSALYLCASSLRNEQFFGPGTRLTVL.

V gene TRBV15 combines with J gene TRBJ2-1, with 8 bases fitting TRBD2. Germline V gene lookup returns CDR1 LNHNV and CDR2 YYDKDF (reference sequence). The J segment lost 8 bases and the V segment lost 0 bases, leaving 6 bases of the junction unmatched. The CDR3 covers 15 residues. The CDR3 is CATSRDTGGVDEQFF. In nucleotides, the CDR3 is TGTGCCACCAGCAGAGATACGGGAGGGGTGGATGAGCAGTTCTTC.

This clone has only a few counts. The V gene is TRBV19, the J gene TRBJ1-5, with D maybe TRBD1 (6 bases). Per the germline V gene, CDR1 is LNHDA and CDR2 is SQIVND (reference sequence). V lost 5 bases to trimming and J lost 7 bases, with 15 bases between them. The CDR3 length is 14 residues. In DNA, the CDR3 is TGTGCCAGTAGTGTGACAGGCTCGTCACAGCCCCAGCATTTT. The encoded protein is CASSVTGSSQPQHF. Full variable domain (rest looked up from reference TRBV19 and TRBJ1-5): DGGITQSPKYLFRKEGQNVTLSCEQNLNHDAMYWYRQDPGQGLRLIYYSQIVNDFQKGDIAEGYSVSREKKESFPLTVTSAQKNPTAFYLCASSVTGSSQPQHFGDGTRLSIL.

This chain joins TRBV5-8 and TRBJ1-3; weak D call: TRBD1 (5 bases). The CDR3 runs 17 residues. The ends were cut back, 0 bases at V and 0 bases at J, with 13 bases in the middle. Germline CDR1 reads SGHTS; CDR2 reads YDEGEE. The CDR3 sequence: CASSLDLSGISGNTIYF. The CDR3 DNA follows: TGTGCCAGCAGCTTGGATTTGTCAGGGATCTCTGGAAACACCATATATTTT.

The rearrangement links TRBV20-1 to TRBJ2-7; D call uncertain. Germline CDR1 reads DFQATT; CDR2 reads SNEGSKA (reference sequence). V was cut by 5 bases and J by 1 base, with 6 bases left in between. The CDR3 totals 11 residues. The CDR3 region has the DNA TGCAGTGCTTCTCAGTCCTACGAGCAGTACTTC. It encodes CSASQSYEQYF.

The CDR3 DNA is TGTGCCAGCTCATCCGGACAGCAAGAGACCCAGTACTTC. As protein: CASSSGQQETQYF. The rearrangement uses TRBV18 and TRBJ2-5; perhaps TRBD1 as D (6 bases). The CDR3 extends over 13 amino acids. Germline V gives CDR1 KGHSH, CDR2 LQKENI. V dropped 5 bases and J dropped 2 bases, with 9 bases sitting between them.

The J gene is TRBJ2-7, the V gene TRBV23-1; perhaps TRBD1 as D (6 bases). TRBV23-1 is noted as an ORF with a role that remains uncertain. The V and J ends lost 3 bases and 4 bases respectively, with 10 bases between them. This CDR3 spans 13 amino acids. CDR3 protein: CASSQARGYEQYF. Written as DNA, the CDR3 is TGCGCCAGCAGTCAGGCCAGGGGATACGAGCAGTACTTC.

The V call is TRBV19, the J call TRBJ2-1; 7 nucleotides align to TRBD2. The CDR3 is made up of 12 amino acids. Unmatched junction bases numbered 3, after V lost 9 bases and J lost 4 bases. The germline CDR1 and CDR2 sequences are LNHDA and SQIVND (reference sequence). CDR3 bases: TGTGCCAGCCGGACTAGTTACAATGAGCAGTTCTTC. Its protein product is CASRTSYNEQFF.

The rearrangement uses TRBV7-2 and TRBJ2-7, with 9 bases matching TRBD2. With V trimmed by 8 bases and J by 3 bases, 8 bases remained unmatched. The CDR3 is made up of 14 amino acids. From germline, CDR1 is SGHTA and CDR2 FQGNSA. CDR3 nucleotide sequence: TGTGCCAGCGCCCAGACTAGCGGTATCTACGAGCAGTACTTC. Residues: CASAQTSGIYEQYF. The full variable domain, rest sourced from reference TRBV7-2 and TRBJ2-7, is GAGVSQSPSNKVTEKGKDVELRCDPISGHTALYWYRQSLGQGLEFLIYFQGNSAPDKSGLPSDRFSAERTGGSVSTLTIQRTQQEDSAVYLCASAQTSGIYEQYFGPGTRLTVT.

This chain links TRBV7-3 with TRBJ1-1; 7 bases are a match to TRBD1. Losses at the gene ends were 4 bases for V and 2 bases for J; bases not matched to a gene: 7. The CDR3 contains 15 residues. The germline CDR1 and CDR2 sequences are SGHTA and FQGTGA. CDR3 sequence (DNA): TGTGCCAGCAGCTCTCAGGGGACAGTCAACACTGAAGCTTTCTTT. Protein: CASSSQGTVNTEAFF.

This clone was seen just once. The chain uses TRBV11-2 and TRBJ2-2; unclear D gene. From germline, CDR1 is SGHAT and CDR2 FQNNGV. Trimming removed 3 bases from V and 5 bases from J, with 7 bases in between. The CDR3 sequence is 13 residues long. CDR3 nucleotide sequence: TGTGCCAGCAGCTTTCAGTTAACCGGGGAGCTGTTTTTT. Protein: CASSFQLTGELFF.

The chain employs TRBV19 and TRBJ1-4; TRBD1 is a possible D gene (6 bases). CDR3 length equals 14 residues. Trimming took off 6 bases at V and 4 bases at J, with 12 bases between the two ends. The germline V gene encodes CDR1 LNHDA and CDR2 SQIVND (reference sequence). The CDR3 DNA is TGTGCCAGTAGCCCGGACAGTTATAATGAAAAACTGTTTTTT. Protein sequence: CASSPDSYNEKLFF.

V and J are TRBV27 and TRBJ1-4; D ambiguous. CDR1 is MNHEY, CDR2 SMNVEV, per germline (reference sequence). This CDR3 comprises 14 residues. V gave up 7 bases and J gave up 3 bases, with 12 bases separating them. CDR3 region: CASKSAGPNEKLFF. CDR3 nucleotide sequence: TGTGCCAGCAAGTCCGCAGGTCCTAATGAAAAACTGTTTTTT.

The V call is TRBV18, the J call TRBJ1-2, with D hard to call. CDR3 length equals 14 residues. The germline gives CDR1 KGHSH, CDR2 LQKENI. Trimming left V 6 bases short and J 6 bases short, with 17 bases between. CDR3 in DNA: TGTGCCAGCTCTCCGGCCGGAGCCCGGGATGGCTACACCTTC. Translating it yields CASSPAGARDGYTF.

This rearrangement joins TRBV28 to TRBJ2-6, with D tentatively TRBD2 (6 bases). This CDR3 is built from 16 residues. Trimming took 2 bases from V and 2 from J, leaving 10 bases between them. The V gene's germline CDR1 is MDHEN and CDR2 SYDVKM. CDR3 nucleotides: TGTGCCAGCAGTTTAACCGGACTAACTGGGGCCAACGTCCTGACTTTC. Its translation: CASSLTGLTGANVLTF.

In DNA form, the CDR3 reads TGTGCCAGCAGCTTAGCGTCAGGGGCGAACACCGGGGAGCTGTTTTTT. This gives the protein CASSLASGANTGELFF. V usage is TRBV11-3 and J usage is TRBJ2-2; tentatively, D is TRBD1 (6 bases). Germline V gene sequence: CDR1 SGHNT, CDR2 YENEEA. V lost 1 base to trimming and J lost 0 bases, with 9 bases between them. CDR3 length: 16 amino acids.

DNA of the CDR3: TGTGCCAGTAGTCACGGGACAAAAAACTCCTACGAGCAGTACTTC. Protein: CASSHGTKNSYEQYF. J is TRBJ2-7 and V is TRBV19; tentative D call: TRBD1 (6 bases). Trimming left V 5 bases short and J 0 bases short, with 14 bases between. The CDR3 runs to 15 residues. In germline, CDR1 is LNHDA, CDR2 SQIVND (reference sequence).